The source of this TCR beta chain is a study of spatial heterogeneity in lung cancer. Across the study: Donors were 55 to 75 untreated early-stage non-small cell lung cancer patients. Consistently, beta-chain sequences turned up in larger numbers than alpha-chain sequences did.

This CDR3 is 15 amino acids long. V lost 2 bases and J 2 bases, leaving 9 bases between the germline ends. CDR1 is LGHDT and CDR2 is YNNKEL in the germline V gene (reference sequence). TCRdb recomputed calls from the 5' RACE reads with MiXCR, one row per CDR3 protein. The sample records some 35,000 distinct CDR3 sequences, approximately 7.5% being singletons. Time point of the sample: blood at routine non-recurrence follow-up after resection. This clonotype has a count of ten or more. The source is a male donor with early-stage non-small cell lung cancer. This specimen consisted of PBMCs, obtained at follow-up. The V and J genes are TRBV3-1 and TRBJ2-2; D assignment may be TRBD1 or TRBD2 (5 bases each). CDR3 bases: TGTGCCAGCAGCCAAATCGGGGACAACACCGGGGAGCTGTTTTTT. This gives the protein CASSQIGDNTGELFF. Supplemented by reference TRBV3-1 and TRBJ2-2, the full variable domain reads DTAVSQTPKYLVTQMGNDKSIKCEQNLGHDTMYWYKQDSKKFLKIMFSYNNKELIINETVPNRFSPKSPDKAHLNLHINSLELGDSAVYFCASSQIGDNTGELFFGEGSRLTVL.